The rows below give T cell receptor beta chains drawn from one sample of a study of graft-versus-host responses after intestinal transplantation. No antigen has been assigned to these receptors. Libraries were prepared by immunoSEQ multiplex PCR; TCRdb keeps only in-frame clonotypes and omits some of them. The profile shows tens of thousands of clones, 89% of them singletons. Sample: unstimulated CD8+ T cells sorted from spleen or lymph node cells, taken before intestinal transplant. These receptors were obtained from a human donor who received an intestinal transplant. Both conserved end residues are part of each CDR3. The D gene is left open where the match is weak. Clone size is stated in some rows and not others, as once, few, many or a class when expanded.

NA | once | TRBJ2-7 | TRBV5-1 | 14 | TGCGCCAGCTCATCTGAGGACTTCTCCTACGAGCAGTACTTC | CASSSEDFSYEQYF
TRBD1 | NA | TRBJ2-7 | TRBV27 | 12 | TGTGCCAGCAGGCGCCACGACAGGGCGGAGTACTTC | CASRRHDRAEYF
TRBD1 | NA | TRBJ2-2 | TRBV2 | 14 | TGTGCCAGCGACAGGGGGCCGAACACCGGGGAGCTGTTTTTT | CASDRGPNTGELFF
NA | NA | TRBJ2-1 | TRBV2 | 15 | TGTGCCAGCAGTGATTCCCTAGAAGACTACAATGAGCAGTTCTTC | CASSDSLEDYNEQFF
TRBD2 | NA | TRBJ2-1 | TRBV5-6 | 16 | TGTGCCAGCAGCTTGTTAGGGACTAGGTCCTACAATGAGCAGTTCTTC | CASSLLGTRSYNEQFF
NA | NA | TRBJ2-1 | TRBV28 | 16 | TGTGCCAGCAGTCCCGGGGTCCTTGGCTCCTACAATGAGCAGTTCTTC | CASSPGVLGSYNEQFF
NA | NA | TRBJ2-7 | TRBV7-6 | 18 | TGTGCCAGCAGCCCTTATCCCGGCCCTACTACCCAATCCTACGAGCAGTACTTC | CASSPYPGPTTQSYEQYF
NA | NA | TRBJ2-7 | TRBV11-2 | 15 | TGTGCCAGCAGTCTTACAGGATCAGGGCCCTACGAGCAGTACTTC | CASSLTGSGPYEQYF
TRBD1 | NA | TRBJ2-1 | TRBV28 | 14 | TGTGCCAGCAGTAGGGCAGGGGGCCGGGGTGAGCAGTTCTTC | CASSRAGGRGEQFF
NA | NA | TRBJ1-2 | TRBV6-4 | 13 | TGTGCCAGCAGAGGGGGTGACGGCTATGGCTACACCTTC | CASRGGDGYGYTF
NA | NA | TRBJ2-1 | TRBV6-5 | 15 | TGTGCCAGCAGCCTTGCGGCCGACCTGTACAATGAGCAGTTCTTC | CASSLAADLYNEQFF
TRBD1 | NA | TRBJ1-2 | TRBV18 | 17 | TGTGCCAGCTCACTACCTTTCGGGACAGCTGCTCCTTATGGCTACACCTTC | CASSLPFGTAAPYGYTF
NA | NA | TRBJ1-1 | TRBV6-1 | 16 | TGTGCCAGCAGAGAAAGCCCTGACAGCATGAACACTGAAGCTTTCTTT | CASRESPDSMNTEAFF
NA | NA | TRBJ1-3 | TRBV7-8 | 14 | TGTGCCAGCAGCCCAGGGGTGACTGGAAACACCATATATTTT | CASSPGVTGNTIYF
TRBD1 | few | TRBJ1-5 | TRBV2 | 13 | TGTGCCAGCAGAGAGACAGGGTGGCCGCCCCAGCATTTT | CASRETGWPPQHF
NA | NA | TRBJ2-7 | TRBV15 | 18 | TGTGCCACCAGCAGAGATTTTGAACGGGGGTGGGGCTCCTACGAGCAGTACTTC | CATSRDFERGWGSYEQYF
NA | few | TRBJ2-7 | TRBV15 | 20 | TGTGCCACCAGCAGATACACCGGGACTGCCCCCTTCGGTACCCATTACGAGCAGTACTTC | CATSRYTGTAPFGTHYEQYF
NA | NA | TRBJ2-3 | TRBV9 | 16 | TGTGCCAGCAGCGTAGATGGGGGGTGGGGCACAGATACGCAGTATTTT | CASSVDGGWGTDTQYF
NA | NA | TRBJ2-1 | TRBV1 | 21 | TGCACCAGCAGCCAAGATTCCGGGACTAGGCCTAAGTTTTTTAGTAACAATGAGCAGTTCTTC | CTSSQDSGTRPKFFSNNEQFF
TRBD2 | NA | TRBJ2-1 | TRBV4-1 | 19 | TGCGCCAGCAGCCAAGATCAGGCGGATAGCGGGAGATCCTACAATGAGCAGTTCTTC | CASSQDQADSGRSYNEQFF
NA | once | TRBJ1-1 | TRBV7-2 | 15 | TGTGCCAGCAGCTTATGGGCAGTGTTGAACACTGAAGCTTTCTTT | CASSLWAVLNTEAFF
NA | NA | TRBJ1-6 | TRBV6-1 | 14 | TGTGCCAGCAGTGAGGGTCAGGGGCACTCACCCCTCCACTTT | CASSEGQGHSPLHF
NA | few | TRBJ2-7 | TRBV5-6 | 13 | TGTGCCAGCAGCCCGGACAGCGTTGGAGAGCAGTACTTC | CASSPDSVGEQYF
NA | NA | TRBJ1-1 | TRBV6-5 | 13 | TGTGCCAGCAGTTACTCACCACAGTCTGAAGCTTTCTTT | CASSYSPQSEAFF
NA | NA | TRBJ1-5 | TRBV28 | 16 | TGTGCCAGCAGTTGGAGGGGTTCTCAAGGAGGTCAGCCCCAGCATTTT | CASSWRGSQGGQPQHF
NA | NA | TRBJ2-5 | TRBV5-1 | 13 | TGCGCCAGCAGCTTGGGGGCAGAGGAGACCCAGTACTTC | CASSLGAEETQYF
TRBD1 | NA | TRBJ2-2 | TRBV27 | 19 | TGTGCCAGCAGTTTTCTCCCAGACTGGGACAGATTGAACACCGGGGAGCTGTTTTTT | CASSFLPDWDRLNTGELFF
NA | NA | TRBJ2-1 | TRBV5-1 | 14 | TGCGCCAGCAAGCTTGAGGCTGATTACAATGAGCAGTTCTTC | CASKLEADYNEQFF
NA | NA | TRBJ2-3 | TRBV5-6 | 15 | TGTGCCAGCAGCTTCGACAGGCCTAGCACAGATACGCAGTATTTT | CASSFDRPSTDTQYF
TRBD1 | few | TRBJ1-6 | TRBV7-9 | 18 | TGTGCCAGCAGCTTCCGGGACAGCCTCAGCTCCTATAATTCACCCCTCCACTTT | CASSFRDSLSSYNSPLHF
NA | NA | TRBJ1-1 | TRBV6-5 | 14 | TGTGCCAGCAGTTACGACACACCCTACACTGAAGCTTTCTTT | CASSYDTPYTEAFF
TRBD2 | NA | TRBJ2-1 | TRBV4-1 | 19 | TGCGCCAGCAGCCAACTTCCGGGACTAGCGGGGGGCCCTTCTGATGAGCAGTTCTTC | CASSQLPGLAGGPSDEQFF
NA | NA | TRBJ1-5 | TRBV28 | 15 | TGTGCCAGCAGCCCAGGGGACACAGGTTATCAGCCCCAGCATTTT | CASSPGDTGYQPQHF
TRBD1 | medium-sized | TRBJ2-2 | TRBV6-1 | 14 | TGTGCCAGCAGTGAAGGGACAGGGGCCGGGGAGCTGTTTTTT | CASSEGTGAGELFF
TRBD1 | NA | TRBJ2-1 | TRBV29-1 | 14 | TGCAGCGTTGGCCAGGACAGGGGGTTGAATGAGCAGTTCTTC | CSVGQDRGLNEQFF
NA | NA | TRBJ1-6 | TRBV5-1 | 15 | TGCGCCAGCAGCTTGGCTACCTTGAGGGCTTCACCCCTCCACTTT | CASSLATLRASPLHF
NA | NA | TRBJ1-1 | TRBV27 | 13 | TGTGCCAGCAGTTTGTCTAGTTACACTGAAGCTTTCTTT | CASSLSSYTEAFF
TRBD2 | NA | TRBJ2-3 | TRBV27 | 15 | TGTGCCAGCAGTCCAGCGGGGGATCGGACAGATACGCAGTATTTT | CASSPAGDRTDTQYF
NA | once | TRBJ2-3 | TRBV5-1 | 16 | TGCGCCAGCAGCAAGGGGTACCTATCTAGCACAGATACGCAGTATTTT | CASSKGYLSSTDTQYF
NA | NA | TRBJ1-2 | TRBV9 | 13 | TGTGCCAGCAGCGTAGGGAGCCAGTATGGCTACACCTTC | CASSVGSQYGYTF